Below, one T cell receptor (beta chain) is given with its context. Its antigen target is currently unknown. It has no much larger one-base neighbor in the sample; base qualities were not kept. Germline trimming: 9 bases from V, 1 base from J; junction bases outside gene matches: 9. CDR1 and CDR2 are read off the germline V gene (reference sequence) as LNHDA and SQIVND. Its CDR3 holds 15 amino acids, cysteine through phenylalanine. Kept here is only the CDR3 DNA, which spans 45 bases and is read in frame from base 1. This sample is part of a study of Graves' ophthalmopathy and Graves' hyperthyroidism (dated by TCRdb to 2016 to 2019). In the study overall: Peripheral blood samples were taken at the time of initial diagnosis, before any treatment was given. An independent validation cohort was composed of around 19 hyperthyroidism patients and around 16 patients who later progressed from hyperthyroidism to ophthalmopathy. Once sampling was done, hyperthyroidism patients were given methimazole at a starting dose of 30 mg daily, while ophthalmopathy patients were given high-dose intravenous methylprednisolone. In total, approximately 140 blood samples were TCR-sequenced: under 45 ophthalmopathy, under 85 hyperthyroidism and roughly 17 hyperthyroidism-to-ophthalmopathy patients. In about 6 hyperthyroidism patients, the T-cell repertoire of thyroid tissue was compared with the T-cell repertoire of blood. TCR beta repertoire signatures were used to distinguish Graves' ophthalmopathy from Graves' hyperthyroidism and to predict progression to ophthalmopathy. To explore V-J signatures distinguishing ophthalmopathy from hyperthyroidism, a discovery set of 100 or so patients (fewer than 45 ophthalmopathy, roughly 55 stable hyperthyroidism) was enrolled.

Ophthalmopathy patients were characterized by moderately to severely active disease, a Clinical Activity Score of at least 3, a NOSPECS grade of at least 4, and a disease duration under 3 months. Anyone with other autoimmune diseases, uncontrolled infections, pregnancy or lactation was excluded from the study. Diagnosis relied on clinical symptoms, serum thyroxine, TRAb, thyroid ultrasound and orbital computed tomography. PBMCs were isolated from about 10 ml of fresh peripheral blood by Ficoll-Paque density gradient centrifugation. Total RNA was extracted with Trizol reagent and quality-checked on an Agilent 2100 Bioanalyzer. For repertoire sequencing, TCR beta CDR3 regions were amplified from RNA transcripts. The first round was an RT-PCR using HTBI primers with the Qiagen OneStep RT-PCR kit, and this first round was followed by a second-round multiplex PCR, then size selection and purification. Sequencing of the libraries was carried out on an Illumina HiSeq2000 in paired-end mode with 100 bp reads. As for the original processing: Reads were processed with SOAPnuke, discarding reads with adapters, uncalled bases, mean Phred below 15, or no exact constant-primer or identifier match. COPE v1.2.5 was used to merge high-quality paired reads. Each unique nucleotide sequence was defined as a clonotype, and clonotypes were aligned to IMGT TRB V, D and J references with MiTCR v1.1. The analysis was limited to V-J combinations with a frequency above 0.0001, which together covered 99.2% of repertoires. For each V-J combination, a TCR clonal expansion and chaos score was defined as F50 clonal expansion divided by the chaos observed in the TCRdist matrix. Welch's t-statistics and random forest were used to reduce the features to approximately 13 V-J combinations, which were then used as input to a naive Bayes classifier. The Morisita-Horn index was used to measure how similar the thyroid and blood repertoires were. The raw public reads went through TCRdb reprocessing: fastp at Q25, MiXCR clone calling, in-frame beta chains kept. Each CDR3 protein appears once, grouped with its most common genes and DNA. The V and J calls shown here were made by TCRdb, not taken from the authors' results. The sample table shows roughly 700,000 distinct CDR3 sequences, and roughly two fifths are seen once. About 40% of the sample is in the top ten clones.

Study-wide findings and limitations: Most expanded thyroid clonotypes with a frequency above 0.001 also appeared in blood, which suggests that blood repertoires may reflect the immune response in the thyroid. No statistical method was used to predetermine the sample size, and group allocation was not hidden from the investigators. Ophthalmopathy was separated from stable hyperthyroidism by the 13-signature model with 87.88% sensitivity and around 81% specificity in cross-validation and with 80%/75% in the test set. In validation, the model predicted ophthalmopathy progression with about 71% sensitivity and roughly 78% specificity; more than ten predicted patients were CT-confirmed with GO in a median of 6.5 months.

The sequence links TRBV19 to TRBJ1-1; 9 nucleotides in the junction match TRBD1. The receptor was derived from an adult man with Graves' ophthalmopathy. Specimen: peripheral blood. Here the CDR3 is given as CASRPDRGANTEAFF. The sequenced DNA is TGTGCCAGCCGTCCCGACAGGGGGGCGAACACTGAAGCTTTCTTT.